This is a list of T cell receptor beta chains from one sample in a study of blood T cell repertoires in COVID-19. TCRdb's table, derived via immunoSEQ multiplex PCR, lists solely in-frame clones and lacks some. The table shows 150,000 to 200,000 clones, with more than 70% occurring only once. The sequenced material came from PBMCs or T cells enriched from blood (not recorded which). These receptors came from a man between 60 and 75 years old who had recovered from COVID-19. The CDR3 runs from the conserved cysteine through the conserved F or W. D genes are given only for firm matches. Size is omitted from some rows. Given values are once, few, many or a class for expanded clones.

j_call: TRBJ2-1
cdr3_length: 15
v_call: TRBV5-4
d_call: TRBD2
clone_size: NA
cdr3_nt: TGTGCCAGCAGCTTGCGGGCGGGGGCCTACAATGAGCAGTTCTTC
cdr3_aa: CASSLRAGAYNEQFF

j_call: TRBJ1-4
cdr3_length: 15
v_call: TRBV5-8
d_call: TRBD1
clone_size: NA
cdr3_nt: TGTGCCAGCAGCGTGACAGGGACCTTTAATGAAAAACTGTTTTTT
cdr3_aa: CASSVTGTFNEKLFF

j_call: TRBJ1-2
cdr3_length: 16
v_call: TRBV28
d_call: TRBD1
clone_size: NA
cdr3_nt: TGTGCCAGCACCCGAGCCCCGACAGGGGACATCTATGGCTACACCTTC
cdr3_aa: CASTRAPTGDIYGYTF

j_call: TRBJ2-1
cdr3_length: 16
v_call: TRBV7-2
d_call: NA
clone_size: NA
cdr3_nt: TGTGCCAGCAGCCTAGTGCCGGGAAATCGTTACAATGAGCAGTTCTTC
cdr3_aa: CASSLVPGNRYNEQFF

j_call: TRBJ1-2
cdr3_length: 16
v_call: TRBV28
d_call: TRBD1
clone_size: NA
cdr3_nt: TGTGCCAGCACCTCCCCCGGACAGGGGCCCAACTATGGCTACACCTTC
cdr3_aa: CASTSPGQGPNYGYTF

j_call: TRBJ2-3
cdr3_length: 16
v_call: TRBV3-1/TRBV3-2
d_call: NA
clone_size: NA
cdr3_nt: TGTGCCAGCAGCCAAGCTTCTCCAGGGGGCACAGATACGCAGTATTTT
cdr3_aa: CASSQASPGGTDTQYF

j_call: TRBJ1-3
cdr3_length: 15
v_call: TRBV11-2
d_call: NA
clone_size: NA
cdr3_nt: TGTGCCAGCAGCTTGACAGGCCACTCTGGAAACACCATATATTTT
cdr3_aa: CASSLTGHSGNTIYF

j_call: TRBJ2-5
cdr3_length: 17
v_call: TRBV5-4
d_call: TRBD2
clone_size: NA
cdr3_nt: TGTGCCAGCAGCTCTACCGGACTAGCGGGAGTACAAGAGACCCAGTACTTC
cdr3_aa: CASSSTGLAGVQETQYF

j_call: TRBJ1-1
cdr3_length: 13
v_call: TRBV3-1/TRBV3-2
d_call: NA
clone_size: NA
cdr3_nt: TGTGCCAGCAGCCAAGTGGGGGCTAGTGAAGCTTTCTTT
cdr3_aa: CASSQVGASEAFF

j_call: TRBJ2-7
cdr3_length: 14
v_call: TRBV11-2
d_call: NA
clone_size: once
cdr3_nt: TGTGCCAGCAGCCGTGGACAGTTCTCCTACGAGCAGTACTTC
cdr3_aa: CASSRGQFSYEQYF

j_call: TRBJ1-1
cdr3_length: 16
v_call: TRBV11-1
d_call: TRBD1
clone_size: NA
cdr3_nt: TGTGCCAGCAGCTTAGGGACGGGACAGGCGAACACTGAAGCTTTCTTT
cdr3_aa: CASSLGTGQANTEAFF

j_call: TRBJ1-4
cdr3_length: 14
v_call: TRBV6-1
d_call: TRBD1
clone_size: NA
cdr3_nt: TGTGCCAGCAGTGAACCAGGGGGCACGGAAAAACTGTTTTTT
cdr3_aa: CASSEPGGTEKLFF

j_call: TRBJ2-5
cdr3_length: 15
v_call: TRBV24-1
d_call: TRBD1
clone_size: NA
cdr3_nt: TGTGCCACCAGTGATTTCGGGACAGGGTCAGAGACCCAGTACTTC
cdr3_aa: CATSDFGTGSETQYF

j_call: TRBJ2-1
cdr3_length: 14
v_call: TRBV5-4
d_call: NA
clone_size: NA
cdr3_nt: TGTGCCAGCAGCTTGCGCAGAGGGTTCAATGAGCAGTTCTTC
cdr3_aa: CASSLRRGFNEQFF

j_call: TRBJ2-3
cdr3_length: 13
v_call: TRBV5-8
d_call: NA
clone_size: once
cdr3_nt: TGTGCCAGCAGCCGAGGGACACTCGATACGCAGTATTTT
cdr3_aa: CASSRGTLDTQYF

j_call: TRBJ2-3
cdr3_length: 17
v_call: TRBV5-4
d_call: TRBD2
clone_size: NA
cdr3_nt: TGTGCCAGCAGCTTGGGACTAGCGGGACTAAACACAGATACGCAGTATTTT
cdr3_aa: CASSLGLAGLNTDTQYF

j_call: TRBJ1-1
cdr3_length: 14
v_call: TRBV29-1
d_call: NA
clone_size: NA
cdr3_nt: TGCAGCGTTGGGCCGGGATCAACGAACACTGAAGCTTTCTTT
cdr3_aa: CSVGPGSTNTEAFF

j_call: TRBJ2-7
cdr3_length: 13
v_call: TRBV28
d_call: NA
clone_size: NA
cdr3_nt: TGTGCCAGCAGTTTAGTCGTAGCGCGTGAGCAGTACTTC
cdr3_aa: CASSLVVAREQYF

j_call: TRBJ1-4
cdr3_length: 13
v_call: TRBV6-5
d_call: NA
clone_size: NA
cdr3_nt: TGTGCCAGCAGTCAGGGTGATGAGGAAAAACTGTTTTTT
cdr3_aa: CASSQGDEEKLFF

j_call: TRBJ1-2
cdr3_length: 15
v_call: TRBV5-1
d_call: NA
clone_size: once
cdr3_nt: TGCGCCAGCAGCTTGGAGGAAGGGCAGGGCGATGGCTACACCTTC
cdr3_aa: CASSLEEGQGDGYTF

j_call: TRBJ1-1
cdr3_length: 18
v_call: TRBV7-6
d_call: TRBD1
clone_size: NA
cdr3_nt: TGTGCCAGCAGCCTAAGGGGACAGGGGCAATACATGAACACTGAAGCTTTCTTT
cdr3_aa: CASSLRGQGQYMNTEAFF

j_call: TRBJ2-5
cdr3_length: 15
v_call: TRBV5-1
d_call: NA
clone_size: once
cdr3_nt: TGCGCCAGCAGAACCAGTTTGAGGGCGGAAGAGACCCAGTACTTC
cdr3_aa: CASRTSLRAEETQYF

j_call: TRBJ2-3
cdr3_length: 18
v_call: TRBV2
d_call: TRBD2
clone_size: NA
cdr3_nt: TGTGCCAGCAGTGGACCAAACACTAGCGGGAGATCTCAAGATACGCAGTATTTT
cdr3_aa: CASSGPNTSGRSQDTQYF

j_call: TRBJ1-2
cdr3_length: 13
v_call: TRBV18
d_call: NA
clone_size: NA
cdr3_nt: TGTGCCAGCTCACCATCGGGAGACTATGGCTACACCTTC
cdr3_aa: CASSPSGDYGYTF

j_call: TRBJ2-5
cdr3_length: 17
v_call: TRBV3-1/TRBV3-2
d_call: NA
clone_size: NA
cdr3_nt: TGTGCCAGCAGCCAAGGAAAGATCGGCGGGGCAAAAGAGACCCAGTACTTC
cdr3_aa: CASSQGKIGGAKETQYF

j_call: TRBJ2-1
cdr3_length: 15
v_call: TRBV19
d_call: NA
clone_size: few
cdr3_nt: TGTGCCAGTAGTAGCCAGGTCAACTCCTACAATGAGCAGTTCTTC
cdr3_aa: CASSSQVNSYNEQFF

j_call: TRBJ2-1
cdr3_length: 14
v_call: TRBV9
d_call: NA
clone_size: NA
cdr3_nt: TGTGCCAGCAGCGTAGGGGCAGACTACAATGAGCAGTTCTTC
cdr3_aa: CASSVGADYNEQFF

j_call: TRBJ2-5
cdr3_length: 14
v_call: TRBV7-2
d_call: NA
clone_size: NA
cdr3_nt: TGTGCCAGCAGCTTCCAGGGCAGGCAAGAGACCCAGTACTTC
cdr3_aa: CASSFQGRQETQYF

j_call: TRBJ2-5
cdr3_length: 15
v_call: TRBV28
d_call: TRBD2
clone_size: NA
cdr3_nt: TGTGCCAGCAGTCTTCTAGCGGGGCCTCGAGGGGTCCAGTACTTC
cdr3_aa: CASSLLAGPRGVQYF

j_call: TRBJ2-3
cdr3_length: 16
v_call: TRBV6-6
d_call: TRBD1
clone_size: NA
cdr3_nt: TGTGCCAGCAGACCCGTGAGGGACAGGACCGTAGATACGCAGTATTTT
cdr3_aa: CASRPVRDRTVDTQYF

j_call: TRBJ2-2
cdr3_length: 14
v_call: TRBV11-2
d_call: TRBD1
clone_size: NA
cdr3_nt: TGTGCCAGCAGCTTACCAGGGGGCGCCGGGGAGCTGTTTTTT
cdr3_aa: CASSLPGGAGELFF

j_call: TRBJ1-1
cdr3_length: 15
v_call: TRBV9
d_call: TRBD1
clone_size: NA
cdr3_nt: TGTGCCAGCAGCGCAACAGGGGGACCCCACACTGAAGCTTTCTTT
cdr3_aa: CASSATGGPHTEAFF

j_call: TRBJ2-3
cdr3_length: 19
v_call: TRBV5-5
d_call: TRBD2
clone_size: NA
cdr3_nt: TGTGCCAGCAGCTTAGGGATCTGGGTAGCGGGGGCCCTCACAGATACGCAGTATTTT
cdr3_aa: CASSLGIWVAGALTDTQYF

j_call: TRBJ2-5
cdr3_length: 16
v_call: TRBV7-9
d_call: TRBD2
clone_size: NA
cdr3_nt: TGTGCCAGCAGCTTAGGTGGGAGCGGGAGGGCAGAGACCCAGTACTTC
cdr3_aa: CASSLGGSGRAETQYF

j_call: TRBJ2-7
cdr3_length: 12
v_call: TRBV28
d_call: NA
clone_size: NA
cdr3_nt: TGTGCCAGCAGTTCAGGGTCCTACGAGCAGTACTTC
cdr3_aa: CASSSGSYEQYF

j_call: TRBJ1-5
cdr3_length: 16
v_call: TRBV28
d_call: NA
clone_size: NA
cdr3_nt: TGTGCCAGCAGTTTAAGTCCAGGTTTGGGCAATCAGCCCCAGCATTTT
cdr3_aa: CASSLSPGLGNQPQHF

j_call: TRBJ1-5
cdr3_length: 12
v_call: TRBV19
d_call: NA
clone_size: NA
cdr3_nt: TGTGCCAGTAAGTACGCGGGGCAGCCCCAGCATTTT
cdr3_aa: CASKYAGQPQHF

j_call: TRBJ1-5
cdr3_length: 13
v_call: TRBV5-1
d_call: NA
clone_size: NA
cdr3_nt: TGCGCCAGCAGCTTGGGTTACAATCAGCCCCAGCATTTT
cdr3_aa: CASSLGYNQPQHF

j_call: TRBJ2-1
cdr3_length: 13
v_call: TRBV12-3/TRBV12-4
d_call: NA
clone_size: NA
cdr3_nt: TGTGCCAGCAGGCCAAGGGGGGGCCATGAGCAGTTCTTC
cdr3_aa: CASRPRGGHEQFF

j_call: TRBJ1-1
cdr3_length: 14
v_call: TRBV25-1
d_call: NA
clone_size: NA
cdr3_nt: TGTGCCAGCAGTGAATACGGGAGGCAGACTGAAGCTTTCTTT
cdr3_aa: CASSEYGRQTEAFF

j_call: TRBJ1-5
cdr3_length: 15
v_call: TRBV7-2
d_call: NA
clone_size: NA
cdr3_nt: TGTGCCAGCAGCTTCGGGGGGTACGGCAATCAGCCCCAGCATTTT
cdr3_aa: CASSFGGYGNQPQHF

j_call: TRBJ1-5
cdr3_length: 14
v_call: TRBV11-2
d_call: NA
clone_size: NA
cdr3_nt: TGTGCCAGCAGCTTAGGCCGGAGCAATCAGCCCCAGCATTTT
cdr3_aa: CASSLGRSNQPQHF

j_call: TRBJ2-2
cdr3_length: 17
v_call: TRBV5-6
d_call: TRBD1
clone_size: once
cdr3_nt: TGTGCCAGCAGCCGGATCAGTCGGACAGGAAACACCGGGGAGCTGTTTTTT
cdr3_aa: CASSRISRTGNTGELFF

j_call: TRBJ2-4
cdr3_length: 16
v_call: TRBV6-6
d_call: NA
clone_size: NA
cdr3_nt: TGTGCCAGCAGTGGTGATCCCTCAACCGGCAAAAACATTCAGTACTTC
cdr3_aa: CASSGDPSTGKNIQYF

j_call: TRBJ1-1
cdr3_length: 16
v_call: TRBV5-1
d_call: NA
clone_size: NA
cdr3_nt: TGCGCCAGCAGCTTTGGTACAGGGACGATGAACACTGAAGCTTTCTTT
cdr3_aa: CASSFGTGTMNTEAFF

j_call: TRBJ1-1
cdr3_length: 18
v_call: TRBV28
d_call: TRBD1
clone_size: NA
cdr3_nt: TGTGCCAGCTCAATTGTGGGTATTAGACAGGGATTAAGCACTGAAGCTTTCTTT
cdr3_aa: CASSIVGIRQGLSTEAFF

j_call: TRBJ1-5
cdr3_length: 13
v_call: TRBV9
d_call: NA
clone_size: NA
cdr3_nt: TGTGCCAGCAGCGTAGATCCCTATCAGCCCCAGCATTTT
cdr3_aa: CASSVDPYQPQHF

j_call: TRBJ2-7
cdr3_length: 14
v_call: TRBV29-1
d_call: TRBD1
clone_size: NA
cdr3_nt: TGCAGCGTTAGTCCCACAGGGGCCATCTACGAGCAGTACTTC
cdr3_aa: CSVSPTGAIYEQYF

j_call: TRBJ1-1
cdr3_length: 12
v_call: TRBV19
d_call: NA
clone_size: NA
cdr3_nt: TGTGCCAGTAGTGCCAGGGGCACTGAAGCTTTCTTT
cdr3_aa: CASSARGTEAFF

j_call: TRBJ1-6
cdr3_length: 14
v_call: TRBV28
d_call: NA
clone_size: NA
cdr3_nt: TGTGCCAGCAGTTTAGGAGGCCAAAGATCACCCCTCCACTTT
cdr3_aa: CASSLGGQRSPLHF

j_call: TRBJ1-3
cdr3_length: 16
v_call: TRBV6-5
d_call: NA
clone_size: NA
cdr3_nt: TGTGCCAGCAGTTACTGGGACAATCTCTCTGGAAACACCATATATTTT
cdr3_aa: CASSYWDNLSGNTIYF

j_call: TRBJ1-1
cdr3_length: 13
v_call: TRBV24-1
d_call: NA
clone_size: NA
cdr3_nt: TGTGCCACCAGTGATCCCCGACAGGCTGAAGCTTTCTTT
cdr3_aa: CATSDPRQAEAFF

j_call: TRBJ1-5
cdr3_length: 15
v_call: TRBV19
d_call: NA
clone_size: NA
cdr3_nt: TGTGCCAGTAGTATCTTCCAGGGCCCCAATCAGCCCCAGCATTTT
cdr3_aa: CASSIFQGPNQPQHF